The source of this TCR beta chain is a study of blood T cell repertoires in COVID-19. Study background: The origin of the acute and convalescent COVID-19 samples was the United States, Italy and Spain. Nucleic acid was either cDNA or gDNA, and it came from T cells, B-cell-depleted T cells, or PBMCs.

Profiled with immunoSEQ multiplex PCR; TCRdb holds only in-frame clones, not every one. Of 200,000 or so clones in the sample, more than 85% were seen once. Germline V gene data show CDR1 as MGHRA and CDR2 as YSYEKL. V was clipped by 0 bases and J by 4 bases, with 13 bases between them. CDR3 length: 16 residues. The TCR was taken from a man between 65 and 85 years old with active or convalescent COVID-19. The sequenced material came from peripheral blood. V and J are TRBV4-1 and TRBJ2-1; possibly TRBD2 for D (6 bases). The chain's CDR3 is CASSQEAHGGYNEQFF. CDR3 nucleotides: TGCGCCAGCAGCCAAGAGGCGCACGGAGGGTACAATGAGCAGTTCTTC.